The present TCR beta chain was sequenced within a study of long-term antiretroviral therapy in people with HIV. Details on this clone: Its target is unknown.

Germline CDR1 LGHNA, CDR2 YSLEER. The CDR3 has 17 residues. J was trimmed by 5 bases and V by 0 bases; bases with no gene match: 7. Runs used v3.0 of the immunoSEQ assay and were done at survey level. Only in-frame clones appear in the TCRdb table, and some are missing; sequencing was by immunoSEQ multiplex PCR. The sample has roughly 17,000 clones, 70% to 90% seen once. Whole-study results and caveats: Information pertaining to ART adherence, viral resistance or therapeutic modifications was not obtained.

The samples comprised roughly 1-10 million cryopreserved PBMC ahead of DNA extraction. The sequence came from a man aged 50 to 59 with HIV. The input for sequencing was unsorted PBMCs, taken 0.3 years before starting antiretroviral therapy. The rearrangement uses TRBV4-3 and TRBJ2-2, with 9 bases that match TRBD1. In DNA, the CDR3 is TGCGCCAGCAGCCAAGATATTACAGGGGGCGGGACCGGGGAGCTGTTTTTT. It encodes CASSQDITGGGTGELFF.